Sequencing of this T cell receptor (beta chain) was carried out in a study of blood T cell repertoires in COVID-19. As for the study in general: Specimens from acute and convalescent COVID-19 originated in the United States, Italy and Spain. PBMCs, B-cell-depleted T cells, or T cells were the source of the cDNA or gDNA that made up the material.

The germline V and J ends were trimmed by 8 bases and 6 bases, with 14 bases remaining between them. Germline assignment: CDR1 MNHNY and CDR2 SVGAGI (reference sequence). The CDR3 contains 13 residues. Original analysis: Amplification of reference gene primers was used by the study to estimate nucleated cell counts. Clones were read by immunoSEQ multiplex PCR, and TCRdb kept only the in-frame ones, dropping some. V, J and clone size were drawn from that table, and D and trimming were deduced from the DNA. The sample includes tens of thousands of clones, around 85% of them seen just once. The chain uses TRBV6-6 and TRBJ2-1, with a tentative D call TRBD2 (5 bases). The clonotype was recovered from a human donor with acute or convalescent COVID-19. The donor label of this sample is uncertain. The sample was peripheral blood. This chain's CDR3 is CASQMAGSNEQFF. In DNA form, the CDR3 reads TGTGCCAGCCAAATGGCGGGTAGCAATGAGCAGTTCTTC.